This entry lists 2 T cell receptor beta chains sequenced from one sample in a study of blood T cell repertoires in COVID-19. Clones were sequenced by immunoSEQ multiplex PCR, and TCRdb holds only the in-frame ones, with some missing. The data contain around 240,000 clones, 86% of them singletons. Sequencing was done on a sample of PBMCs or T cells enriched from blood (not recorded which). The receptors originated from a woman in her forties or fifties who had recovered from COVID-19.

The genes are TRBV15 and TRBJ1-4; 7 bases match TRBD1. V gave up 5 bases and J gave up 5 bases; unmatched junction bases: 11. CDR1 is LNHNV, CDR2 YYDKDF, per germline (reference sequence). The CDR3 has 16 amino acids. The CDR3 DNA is TGTGCCACCAGCTCCCAAACCGGGACAGTAAATGAAAAACTGTTTTTT. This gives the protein CATSSQTGTVNEKLFF.

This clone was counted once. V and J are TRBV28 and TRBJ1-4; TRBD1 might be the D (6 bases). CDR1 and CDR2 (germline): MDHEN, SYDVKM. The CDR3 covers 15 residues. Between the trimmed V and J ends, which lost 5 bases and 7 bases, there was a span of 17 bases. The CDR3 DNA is TGTGCCAGCAGTCCCAGAGGGCAGGGGAGTGAAAAACTGTTTTTT. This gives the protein CASSPRGQGSEKLFF.